The T cell receptor beta chain under discussion was sequenced for a study of blood T cell repertoires in COVID-19. Only in-frame clones appear in the TCRdb table, and some are missing; sequencing was by immunoSEQ multiplex PCR. In the table there are roughly 60,000 clones, roughly 86% of which are singletons. The source is a man between 60 and 70 years old with active COVID-19. The specimen was peripheral blood.

CDR3 sequence reads: CASSPPGGGPGNTIYF. The CDR3 bases are TGTGCCAGCAGCCCCCCGGGAGGGGGCCCTGGAAACACCATATATTTT. V gene TRBV28 combines with J gene TRBJ1-3, with 7 positions matching TRBD1. The germline V gene has CDR1 MDHEN and CDR2 SYDVKM. The CDR3 has 16 amino acids. Losses at the gene ends were 6 bases for V and 2 bases for J; bases not matched to a gene: 10.